These T cell receptor beta chains were read from a single sample in a study of OX40 agonist ivuxolimab in advanced cancers. Some clones are missing from TCRdb's copy, which holds only in-frame ones; the method was immunoSEQ multiplex PCR. The sample yields 66,000 or so clones, around 87% seen once. The sequencing used CD4+ or CD8+ T cells sorted from blood, collected in a trial of the OX40 agonist ivuxolimab. All receptors derive from an adult with an advanced solid tumor such as melanoma, head and neck, liver or kidney cancer. Each CDR3 is given with its conserved first and last residue. Fields, in order: D gene, J gene, V gene, clone size, CDR3 DNA, CDR3 protein. A D gene is named only where the DNA matches it firmly. For some rows the clone size is stated as once, few or many, or as a class when expanded; others skip it.

d_gene: -
j_gene: TRBJ1-1
v_gene: TRBV5-1
abundance: -
CDR3nt: TGCGCCAGCAGCTTGGGGATATCGAACACTGAAGCTTTCTTT
CDR3aa: CASSLGISNTEAFF

d_gene: TRBD2
j_gene: TRBJ2-1
v_gene: TRBV18
abundance: -
CDR3nt: TGTGCCACCTCCCTAGCGGGGGGCAGGGAGCAGTTCTTC
CDR3aa: CATSLAGGREQFF

d_gene: -
j_gene: TRBJ1-5
v_gene: TRBV28
abundance: -
CDR3nt: TGTGCCAGCCAATTCGACAGGAATCAGCCCCAGCATTTT
CDR3aa: CASQFDRNQPQHF

d_gene: -
j_gene: TRBJ2-3
v_gene: TRBV19
abundance: -
CDR3nt: TGTGCCAGTAGTATCACGATCTCTAGCACAGATACGCAGTATTTT
CDR3aa: CASSITISSTDTQYF

d_gene: -
j_gene: TRBJ2-6
v_gene: TRBV5-1
abundance: -
CDR3nt: TGCGCCAGCAGCTTGGCAGGAGGGTCTGGGGCCAACGTCCTGACTTTC
CDR3aa: CASSLAGGSGANVLTF

d_gene: -
j_gene: TRBJ1-1
v_gene: TRBV6-6
abundance: -
CDR3nt: TGTGCCAGCAGTTTACAGACCTCTAACACTGAAGCTTTCTTT
CDR3aa: CASSLQTSNTEAFF

d_gene: TRBD1
j_gene: TRBJ2-4
v_gene: TRBV28
abundance: -
CDR3nt: TGTGCCAGCAGTCCGACAGGGGCGAGGGCCAAAAACATTCAGTACTTC
CDR3aa: CASSPTGARAKNIQYF

d_gene: TRBD1
j_gene: TRBJ2-5
v_gene: TRBV5-1
abundance: -
CDR3nt: TGCGCCAGCAGCTCGCCGACAGGGTTGGAGACCCAGTACTTC
CDR3aa: CASSSPTGLETQYF

d_gene: -
j_gene: TRBJ1-6
v_gene: TRBV6-5
abundance: -
CDR3nt: TGTGCCAGCAGCATGGGCCTCGCGGCGGGTTCACCCCTCCACTTT
CDR3aa: CASSMGLAAGSPLHF

d_gene: -
j_gene: TRBJ1-2
v_gene: TRBV28
abundance: -
CDR3nt: TGTGCCAGCAGGGATAACGTTGACTTCTTGAAGGGCTACACCTTC
CDR3aa: CASRDNVDFLKGYTF

d_gene: TRBD2
j_gene: TRBJ2-7
v_gene: TRBV27
abundance: -
CDR3nt: TGTGCCAGCAGTCCCACTAGCGGGGGGGATAAGCAGTACTTC
CDR3aa: CASSPTSGGDKQYF

d_gene: TRBD2
j_gene: TRBJ2-1
v_gene: TRBV4-3
abundance: -
CDR3nt: TGCGCCAGCAGCCAGCGGGAGGGCCCTTACAATGAGCAGTTCTTC
CDR3aa: CASSQREGPYNEQFF

d_gene: TRBD1
j_gene: TRBJ1-2
v_gene: TRBV5-4
abundance: -
CDR3nt: TGTGCCAGCAGCTTAGGGGACAGGGTAGGTGGCTACACCTTC
CDR3aa: CASSLGDRVGGYTF

d_gene: TRBD1
j_gene: TRBJ1-1
v_gene: TRBV19
abundance: -
CDR3nt: TGTGCCAGTAGTATTCGAGGACAGGGGAAGAAAGCTTTCTTT
CDR3aa: CASSIRGQGKKAFF

d_gene: -
j_gene: TRBJ2-6
v_gene: TRBV4-2
abundance: -
CDR3nt: TGTGCCAGCAGCCAAGGTTCGGAGGTTTCTGGGGCCAACGTCCTGACTTTC
CDR3aa: CASSQGSEVSGANVLTF

d_gene: -
j_gene: TRBJ2-5
v_gene: TRBV29-1
abundance: -
CDR3nt: TGCAGCGTTGAAGGGAAGTACGGGGGCGGGAGAGAGACCCAGTACTTC
CDR3aa: CSVEGKYGGGRETQYF

d_gene: -
j_gene: TRBJ2-2
v_gene: TRBV11-1
abundance: -
CDR3nt: TGTGCCAGCGGGCGCTATTCGACCGGGGAGCTGTTTTTT
CDR3aa: CASGRYSTGELFF

d_gene: -
j_gene: TRBJ1-1
v_gene: TRBV7-2
abundance: -
CDR3nt: TGTGCCAGCAGCTTAGGGTGGGGGGGCACTGAAGCTTTCTTT
CDR3aa: CASSLGWGGTEAFF

d_gene: TRBD2
j_gene: TRBJ2-3
v_gene: TRBV6-4
abundance: -
CDR3nt: TGTGCCAGCAGTTTAAGAGCGGGGGCTAGCACAGATACGCAGTATTTT
CDR3aa: CASSLRAGASTDTQYF

d_gene: -
j_gene: TRBJ1-5
v_gene: TRBV18
abundance: -
CDR3nt: TGTGCCAGCTCACCAGCGGGGAAAGATCAGCCCCAGCATTTT
CDR3aa: CASSPAGKDQPQHF

d_gene: -
j_gene: TRBJ2-7
v_gene: TRBV2
abundance: -
CDR3nt: TGTGCCAGCAGGAAGCAGGGGTACGCTGCAAACTACGAGCAGTACTTC
CDR3aa: CASRKQGYAANYEQYF

d_gene: -
j_gene: TRBJ1-3
v_gene: TRBV28
abundance: -
CDR3nt: TGTGCCAGCAGTTCCCCGGGTGGACAGGGAAACACCATATATTTT
CDR3aa: CASSSPGGQGNTIYF

d_gene: -
j_gene: TRBJ1-6
v_gene: TRBV4-1
abundance: -
CDR3nt: TGCGCCAGCAGCCTCTATTATAATCCGGGGGGAGGCCTCCACTTT
CDR3aa: CASSLYYNPGGGLHF

d_gene: TRBD2
j_gene: TRBJ2-5
v_gene: TRBV9
abundance: once
CDR3nt: TGTGCCAGCAGCGTAGCAGGTGCGGGAGGGGGGGAGACCCAGTACTTC
CDR3aa: CASSVAGAGGGETQYF

d_gene: -
j_gene: TRBJ1-6
v_gene: TRBV2
abundance: few
CDR3nt: TGTGCCAGCAGTCTTAGCGGCGTGGGGGCACCCCTCCACTTT
CDR3aa: CASSLSGVGAPLHF

d_gene: -
j_gene: TRBJ1-2
v_gene: TRBV21-1
abundance: -
CDR3nt: TGTGCCAGCAGCAAATCAGGGGCTCAGGGGAGGTATGGCTACACCTTC
CDR3aa: CASSKSGAQGRYGYTF

d_gene: TRBD2
j_gene: TRBJ2-7
v_gene: TRBV7-2
abundance: -
CDR3nt: TGCGCCAGCAGCTTAGGGCTGCGGGGGGGCGCCTACGAGCAGTACTTC
CDR3aa: CASSLGLRGGAYEQYF

d_gene: -
j_gene: TRBJ2-2
v_gene: TRBV4-2
abundance: -
CDR3nt: TGTGCCAGCAGCCAAGGGACCCCGGGCACCGGGGAGCTGTTTTTT
CDR3aa: CASSQGTPGTGELFF

d_gene: TRBD1
j_gene: TRBJ1-4
v_gene: TRBV5-4
abundance: -
CDR3nt: TGTGCCAGCAGCACTAGGGACAGCAATAATGAAAAACTGTTTTTT
CDR3aa: CASSTRDSNNEKLFF

d_gene: -
j_gene: TRBJ1-1
v_gene: TRBV6-1
abundance: -
CDR3nt: TGTGCCAGCAGTGAAGCGGGGGGGTGGGAAGCTTTCTTT
CDR3aa: CASSEAGGWEAFF

d_gene: -
j_gene: TRBJ2-7
v_gene: TRBV7-2
abundance: -
CDR3nt: TGTGCCAGCAGCAGGGACCGACAGGTTACCTACGAGCAGTACTTC
CDR3aa: CASSRDRQVTYEQYF

d_gene: TRBD1
j_gene: TRBJ1-5
v_gene: TRBV28
abundance: -
CDR3nt: TGTGCCAGCAACCCAAATCCAGGGGGACAGCCCCAGCATTTT
CDR3aa: CASNPNPGGQPQHF

d_gene: TRBD2
j_gene: TRBJ2-5
v_gene: TRBV12-5
abundance: -
CDR3nt: TGTGCTAGTGGTTTGGATCGATTCGGGGGGGAGACCCAGTACTTC
CDR3aa: CASGLDRFGGETQYF

d_gene: TRBD1
j_gene: TRBJ1-4
v_gene: TRBV19
abundance: -
CDR3nt: TGTGCCAGTAACCCGGGACAGGGGGCCTTAGAAAAACTGTTTTTT
CDR3aa: CASNPGQGALEKLFF

d_gene: -
j_gene: TRBJ2-1
v_gene: TRBV27
abundance: -
CDR3nt: TGTGCCAGCAGTCGTACAGAGGGATTGAGGCATGAGCAGTTCTTC
CDR3aa: CASSRTEGLRHEQFF

d_gene: TRBD1
j_gene: TRBJ2-7
v_gene: TRBV5-1
abundance: once
CDR3nt: TGCGTCAGCAGCTTGGATGGACAGGGGGTCTCCTACGAGCAGTACTTC
CDR3aa: CVSSLDGQGVSYEQYF

d_gene: -
j_gene: TRBJ2-1
v_gene: TRBV7-9
abundance: -
CDR3nt: TGTGCCAGCAGCTTTGAAGCCCTTCGCAATGAGCAGTTCTTC
CDR3aa: CASSFEALRNEQFF

d_gene: TRBD2
j_gene: TRBJ2-4
v_gene: TRBV18
abundance: -
CDR3nt: TGTGCCAGCTCACCACCGCTAGCGGGAGGAGCCAAAAACATTCAGTACTTC
CDR3aa: CASSPPLAGGAKNIQYF

d_gene: TRBD1
j_gene: TRBJ1-5
v_gene: TRBV7-2
abundance: -
CDR3nt: TGTGCCAGCAGCCGGCAGGACAGGGTAAATCAGCCCCAGCATTTT
CDR3aa: CASSRQDRVNQPQHF

d_gene: -
j_gene: TRBJ2-7
v_gene: TRBV7-2
abundance: -
CDR3nt: TGTGCCAGCAGCTTCACAATGCTCGGGGGCGCCTACGAGCAGTACTTC
CDR3aa: CASSFTMLGGAYEQYF

d_gene: TRBD1
j_gene: TRBJ2-4
v_gene: TRBV19
abundance: -
CDR3nt: TGTGCCAGTAGTATAGTTCAGGGGGATGGCAAAAACATTCAGTACTTC
CDR3aa: CASSIVQGDGKNIQYF

d_gene: -
j_gene: TRBJ1-1
v_gene: TRBV5-1
abundance: -
CDR3nt: TGCGCCAGCAGCCAACCGGGGGGCTATACTGAAGCTTTCTTT
CDR3aa: CASSQPGGYTEAFF